The clone carrying this T cell receptor beta chain came up once. The V and J ends lost 3 bases and 4 bases respectively, with 15 bases between them. Germline CDR1 KGHSH, CDR2 LQKENI. There are 16 residues in the CDR3. Sequencing used immunoSEQ multiplex PCR; TCRdb keeps in-frame clones, though not all of them. Of almost 200,000 clones listed, roughly 90% were seen once; the top ten hold around 8.9%. The study drew participants aged about 18 to 89 years from 20 to 30 US areas. The entry originates in a study of blood T cell repertoires in COVID-19. This TCR was recovered from a woman younger than 35 who had recovered from COVID-19. The V call is TRBV18, the J call TRBJ2-2, with D perhaps TRBD1 (6 bases). What was sequenced was PBMCs or T cells enriched from blood (not recorded which). CDR3 loop: CASSPQGTGSTGELFF. CDR3 nucleotide sequence: TGTGCCAGCTCACCCCAGGGGACGGGGAGCACCGGGGAGCTGTTTTTT.